This T cell receptor (beta chain) is drawn from a study of shared clonotypes between healthy human individuals (dated by TCRdb to 2020 to 2022). At the level of the whole study: A few men and a couple of women, aged 18 to 49 years, made up the cohort. To estimate repertoire size and how much clonotype sharing occurs between individuals, the study deeply sequenced the blood TCR repertoires of a handful of healthy adults. Between about 0.85 and 10 billion PBMCs per donor were obtained by leukapheresis. Per donor, three plates each were used for CD4 naive and CD4 memory, two for CD8 naive, and one for CD8 memory. Libraries were prepared and TCR repertoires were sequenced by different laboratories using diverse techniques, in order to increase sequencing depth and limit assay-specific biases.

Details on this clone: Its binding antigen is unknown. Base qualities are not provided; no much larger clone lies one nucleotide away.

TCR CDR3 regions were amplified from genomic DNA by multiplex PCR using the deep immunoSEQ assay. For each cell subset, the extracted genomic DNA was distributed evenly across all wells of several immunoSEQ 96-well plates, and each plate served as one replicate. For sorted subsets, around 200 ng genomic DNA, equal to some 30,000 T cell genomes, was loaded into each replicate PCR. The purified libraries were quantified using a Qubit 3.0 fluorometer, sized with a Bioanalyzer 2100, and then quantified again using the KAPA Library Quantification kit. Every immunoSEQ 96-well plate was sequenced on a separate single-read 150-cycle Illumina NextSeq 550 flow cell. Regarding the original processing steps: Because the immunoSEQ output held only junctional sequences and lacked quality scores, the filtering could not match the filtering applied to full-length reads. To assign V/J genes and CDR3, sequences were annotated against IMGT germline references using PyIR, a Python wrapper for IgBLAST v1.9. Reads were removed for weak V/J assignments (E-value above 1e-6), missing CDR3, stop codons, out-of-frame junctions, or ambiguous translated residues. V3J clonotypes were defined as sequences sharing the same inferred V gene, J gene, and CDR3 amino acid sequence. Percentage overlap between repertoires was computed as shared unique clonotypes divided by the size of the smaller repertoire. Richness of each repertoire was evaluated using RTK rarefaction, the Chao1 estimator, and Recon v2.1 estimates of unobserved clonotypes. Generation probabilities for all TCRbeta clonotypes obtained by the gDNA method from four donors were computed using OLGA. Drawn from immuneACCESS, this table holds only the in-frame rearrangements with V and J called that TCRdb kept. Clones are partly lost; checked studies trace under half to an unresolved V gene and leave the rest unexplained. V, J and clone size are those of that table, while D and trimming were read from the DNA. Counted in this sample were 2.3 million or so clones; approximately 95% of them appeared once. Jointly, the top ten make up about 0.39% of the sample.

The germline V gene yields KGHSH for CDR1 and LQKENI for CDR2. Its CDR3 holds 17 amino acids, cysteine through phenylalanine. The CDR3 DNA has 51 bases and is translated from base 1. V trim: 4 bases; J trim: 0 bases; unmatched bases: 6. The donors were healthy, HIV-negative adults who had no recently reported acute infections or vaccinations. Every donor was a Caucasian adult living in Nashville, Tennessee, USA. Magnetic negative selection was used to enrich CD4+ T cells, after which naive cells were positively selected on CD45RA and the negative fraction became the memory subset. Blood was obtained by leukapheresis, after which PBMCs were separated by Ficoll-Histopaque density gradient centrifugation and cryopreserved in liquid nitrogen vapor phase. Purity and quantity of every magnetically sorted T cell population were checked by analytical flow cytometry. Genomic DNA was isolated from each sorted fraction and quantified by UV absorbance on a Nanodrop 2000c.

Summary of the overall study and its limitations: The small number of donors limited the genetic and exposure-history diversity represented. Even with the large sequencing depth, rarefaction of the sorted-subset datasets indicated that sequencing was incomplete. Compared with non-shared clonotypes, the clonotypes found in all four sorted-subset donors had higher generation probabilities. Naive subsets generally had larger estimated clonotype richness than memory subsets. When four donors were compared, the shared fraction of clonotypes was 5% to 6.5% for naive CD4, around 4% for naive CD8, more than 2% for memory CD4, and 0.35% to 0.4% for memory CD8. Pairwise subsampling led to the expectation that sequencing depth would affect the degree of clonotype sharing among donors. Sampling was limited to blood, and TCR repertoires in tissue likely differ from TCR repertoires in blood.

The TCR comes from a man between 18 and 29 years old in good health. Some clones in this sample may be carry-over from other donors' samples. The chain links TRBV18 with TRBJ1-3, with 10 bases in between that match TRBD1. The sequenced material came from naive CD4+ T cells from PBMCs. The sample's cell subset or site label, in plain terms: CD45RA+ positively selected. The DNA is TGTGCCAGCTCACAGGGACAGGGGCCTTACTCTGGAAACACCATATATTTT. The translation is CASSQGQGPYSGNTIYF. The full variable domain, with segments outside the CDR3 supplied by the reference TRBV18 and TRBJ1-3 proteins, appears as NAGVMQNPRHLVRRRGQEARLRCSPMKGHSHVYWYRQLPEEGLKFMVYLQKENIIDESGMPKERFSAEFPKEGPSILRIQQVVRGDSAAYFCASSQGQGPYSGNTIYFGEGSWLTVV.